Following are 2 T cell receptor beta chains from one sample sequenced in a study of T cell clonality in common variable immunodeficiency. General study points: In common variable immunodeficiency, TCR beta chains reportedly carried fewer deletions and N-nucleotide insertions.

Sequencing used immunoSEQ multiplex PCR; TCRdb keeps in-frame clones, though not all of them. The sample has about 25,000 clones, none seen only once. Which antigens these TCRs recognize remains unknown. The sequencing input was peripheral blood mononuclear cells. The receptors originated from a human donor with common variable immunodeficiency.

Points on this clone: The CDR3 extends 3 residues past the end of the read, so its final part is completed from the germline J gene. This chain connects TRBV30 to TRBJ1-1; 8 nucleotides line up with TRBD1. Germline-derived CDR1 and CDR2 are GTSNPN and SVGIG (reference sequence). This CDR3 comprises 13 residues. CDR3 DNA (partial): TGTGCCTGGAGCCCCGGACAGGGTAGAAGA. This codes for CAWSPGQGRR. The entire CDR3 sequence reads CAWSPGQGRRAFF.

This clone was detected many times. Sequencing ends 3 residues short of the CDR3 end; the germline J gene provides the rest. V usage is TRBV5-4 and J usage is TRBJ2-1; 7 bases match TRBD1. The J segment lost 3 bases and the V segment lost 3 bases, leaving 6 bases of the junction unmatched. Germline V gene lookup returns CDR1 SGHNT and CDR2 YYREEE (reference sequence). CDR3 length: 15 amino acids. CDR3 DNA (partial): TGTGCCAGCAGCTGGCCGGGACAGTTCTACAATGAG. It codes for CASSWPGQFYNE. The whole CDR3 protein reads CASSWPGQFYNEQFF.